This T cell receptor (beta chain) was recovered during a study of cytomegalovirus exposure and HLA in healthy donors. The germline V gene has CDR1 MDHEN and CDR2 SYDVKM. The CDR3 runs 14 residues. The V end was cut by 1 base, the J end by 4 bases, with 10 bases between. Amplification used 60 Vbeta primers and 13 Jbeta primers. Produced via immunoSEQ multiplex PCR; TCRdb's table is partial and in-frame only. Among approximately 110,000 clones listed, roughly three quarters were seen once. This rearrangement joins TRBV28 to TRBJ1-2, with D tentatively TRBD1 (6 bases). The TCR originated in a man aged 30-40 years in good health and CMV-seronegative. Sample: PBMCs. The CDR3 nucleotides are TGTGCCAGCAGTTTATCGGGACAAGCCTATGGCTACACCTTC. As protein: CASSLSGQAYGYTF.